These 14 T cell receptor beta chains share one sample of origin, sequenced in a study of long-term antiretroviral therapy in people with HIV. Version v3.0 of the immunoSEQ assay was performed at survey level. Only in-frame clones appear in the TCRdb table, and some are missing; sequencing was by immunoSEQ multiplex PCR. The table lists roughly 6,400 clones, roughly 80% of them singletons, with roughly a sixth in the top ten. The source material was unsorted PBMCs, sampled 0.5 years before starting antiretroviral therapy. These receptors all stem from a man between 40 and 49 years old with HIV.

The chain is built from TRBV5-6 and TRBJ2-7; D tentatively reads TRBD1 or TRBD2 (5 bases each). The CDR3 consists of 16 residues. The V gene's germline CDR1 is SGHDT and CDR2 YYEEEE. V was cut by 0 bases and J by 1 base, with 14 bases left in between. In DNA, the CDR3 is TGTGCCAGCAGCTTGGAAGGGACGGAGTATTCCTACGAGCAGTACTTC. Its protein is CASSLEGTEYSYEQYF.

The chain carries TRBV6-6 and TRBJ2-7, with 8 bases matching TRBD2. The germline CDR1 and CDR2 sequences are MNHNY and SVGAGI (reference sequence). V shed 2 bases, J shed 6 bases, and the junction held 12 bases outside the gene matches. CDR3 length: 16 residues. The CDR3 here is CASSYPRGGVFFEQYF. CDR3 nucleotide sequence: TGTGCCAGCAGTTACCCCCGGGGGGGGGTGTTCTTCGAGCAGTACTTC.

The chain recombines TRBV4-3 with TRBJ1-4, with no clear D. The CDR3 is 15 amino acids. Germline CDR1 is LGHNA and CDR2 is YSLEER. The ends were cut back, 0 bases at V and 7 bases at J, with 12 bases in the middle. The CDR3 reads CASSQDFRKGEKLFF. The CDR3 DNA sequence: TGCGCCAGCAGCCAAGATTTCAGGAAAGGTGAAAAACTGTTTTTT.

The V call is TRBV28, the J call TRBJ2-3, with TRBD2 identical over 9 bases. Trimming at V came to 4 bases and at J to 7 bases, leaving 12 bases not matched to a gene. The CDR3 length is 16 residues. Germline loops: CDR1 MDHEN, CDR2 SYDVKM. The CDR3 here is CASSSRQRGVGYTQYF. CDR3 sequence (DNA): TGTGCCAGCAGTTCCCGACAGCGGGGGGTGGGGTATACGCAGTATTTT.

The V gene is TRBV11-1, the J gene TRBJ2-7, with TRBD1 as a possible D gene (6 bases). V gave up 5 bases and J gave up 13 bases, with 24 bases separating them. This CDR3 region has 14 residues. Germline CDR1 SGHAT, CDR2 FQDESV (reference sequence). The chain's CDR3 is CASSPTGSSGGSYF. The CDR3 bases are TGTGCCAGCAGCCCGACAGGCTCCTCGGGTGGGAGTTACTTC. Looking up the rest from reference TRBV11-1 and TRBJ2-7 gives the full variable domain: EAEVAQSPRYKITEKSQAVAFWCDPISGHATLYWYRQILGQGPELLVQFQDESVVDDSQLPKDRFSAERLKGVDSTLKIQPAELGDSAMYLCASSPTGSSGGSYFGPGTRLTVT.

The J gene is TRBJ2-7, the V gene TRBV19; 8 positions agree with TRBD2. This CDR3 contains 16 residues. The V gene's germline CDR1 is LNHDA and CDR2 SQIVND (reference sequence). V lost 5 bases and J lost 4; bases outside the gene matches: 13. In nucleotides, the CDR3 is TGTGCCAGTAGTCCCCCCCCGGGACTAGTAAGTTACGAGCAGTACTTC. This gives the protein CASSPPPGLVSYEQYF.

This clone occurred a few times. The V call is TRBV7-9, the J call TRBJ2-7; no clear D. Trimming took off 4 bases at V and 4 bases at J, with 5 bases between the two ends. Germline CDR1 is SEHNR and CDR2 is FQNEAQ (reference sequence). The CDR3 has 11 residues. The CDR3 DNA sequence: TGTGCCAGCAGCTCCGAATACGAGCAGTACTTC. Its translation: CASSSEYEQYF.

The chain uses TRBV29-1 and TRBJ2-4, with 10 bases that match TRBD2. Germline loops: CDR1 SQVTM, CDR2 ANQGSEA. The CDR3 consists of 17 residues. Trimming cost V 4 bases and J 0 bases; bases outside gene matches: 9. The CDR3 loop is CSVGGLAGVLAKNIQYF. CDR3 in DNA: TGCAGCGTTGGGGGGCTAGCGGGGGTTCTAGCCAAAAACATTCAGTACTTC.

The CDR3 loop reads CAWSETGADTEAFF. The CDR3 nucleotides are TGTGCCTGGAGTGAAACAGGGGCGGACACTGAAGCTTTCTTT. The rearrangement links TRBV30 to TRBJ1-1; 7 bases are shared with TRBD1. Germline V lookup: CDR1 GTSNPN, CDR2 SVGIG (reference sequence). This CDR3 spans 14 amino acids. The V segment lost 1 base and the J segment 3 bases; nucleotides outside the gene matches: 5.

The chain recombines TRBV4-1 with TRBJ2-4; weak D call: TRBD2 (7 bases). V was shortened by 2 bases and J by 6 bases, with 11 bases between the two germline ends. From germline, CDR1 is MGHRA and CDR2 YSYEKL. The CDR3 is made up of 14 amino acids. CDR3 protein: CASSQRGAGNIQYF. The DNA for the CDR3 is TGCGCCAGCAGCCAACGGGGGGCTGGAAACATTCAGTACTTC.

The chain is built from TRBV30 and TRBJ2-3; 14 bases map to TRBD2. The germline V gene has CDR1 GTSNPN and CDR2 SVGIG (reference sequence). The CDR3 totals 18 residues. The V gene end was trimmed by 3 bases and the J gene end by 6 bases; junction bases not matched to a gene: 14. CDR3 loop: CAWRATSGGAFGGDTQYF. CDR3 nucleotides: TGTGCCTGGAGGGCGACTAGCGGGGGGGCCTTTGGAGGGGATACGCAGTATTTT.

The rearrangement links TRBV5-3 to TRBJ1-3; unclear D gene. Being an ORF, TRBV5-3 has a function that is uncertain. Trimming removed 1 base at V and 6 bases at J, with 14 bases between. The CDR3 runs 15 residues. Here the CDR3 DNA reads TGTGCCAGAAGCTTGTGGCAGAGAGTGCCAAACACCATATATTTT. This codes for CARSLWQRVPNTIYF.

The chain is built from TRBV10-2 and TRBJ2-7, with TRBD1 matching 8 bases. V lost 11 bases and J lost 2; bases outside the gene matches: 14. Germline loops: CDR1 WSHSY, CDR2 SAAADI. The CDR3 runs 15 residues. This CDR3 is CACSLDRGGAYEQYF. DNA for the CDR3: TGCGCCTGCTCCCTCGACAGGGGAGGCGCCTACGAGCAGTACTTC.

The count of this clone is one. CDR3 sequence: CAWSVQRSEKLFF. The CDR3 DNA reads as TGTGCCTGGAGTGTACAGAGAAGCGAAAAACTGTTTTTT. This rearrangement joins TRBV30 to TRBJ1-4; D ambiguous. V was pared by 0 bases and J by 8 bases, with 10 bases between. There are 13 residues in the CDR3. Germline V gene lookup returns CDR1 GTSNPN and CDR2 SVGIG (reference sequence).